This T cell receptor (beta chain) was identified in a study of regulatory T cells in long-lasting Graves disease. Study in general: Recently diagnosed Graves' patients had received antithyroid drugs for under 3 months.

This clonotype appeared many times. The antigen remains unidentified. Arm-PCR of CDR3 regions with iRepertoire HTBI primers generated TCR beta libraries. TCRdb re-called the multiplex PCR reads with MiXCR, one entry per CDR3 protein. The sample shows about 440,000 distinct CDR3 sequences, about 15% of them seen only once. Study-level points and caveats: Having only a small sample size may have limited accuracy. The persistent group shared about 2,700 public clonotypes, more than the 966 shared by new patients.

The time point: newly diagnosed GD, antithyroid drugs for less than 3 months. Following extraction of RNA from PBMCs, that RNA was used to make the TCR library. This sample was shared with a second study, whose subject was T cells in Graves' hyperthyroidism and ophthalmopathy.

This specimen consisted of peripheral blood mononuclear cells (PBMCs), obtained at new diagnosis, from a patient treated with antithyroid drugs. This clonotype originated in a woman aged 30 to 39 with Graves disease.

The DNA of the CDR3 is TGCAGTGCTAGAGTGTCAAGCGGGAGAATGGTGGGATACGAGCAGTACTTC. The encoded protein is CSARVSSGRMVGYEQYF. The chain links TRBV20-1 to TRBJ2-7, with 8 positions matching TRBD2. The length of the CDR3 is 17 residues. The germline V gene encodes CDR1 DFQATT and CDR2 SNEGSKA (reference sequence). The V gene end was trimmed by 1 base and the J gene end by 4 bases; junction bases not matched to a gene: 15.